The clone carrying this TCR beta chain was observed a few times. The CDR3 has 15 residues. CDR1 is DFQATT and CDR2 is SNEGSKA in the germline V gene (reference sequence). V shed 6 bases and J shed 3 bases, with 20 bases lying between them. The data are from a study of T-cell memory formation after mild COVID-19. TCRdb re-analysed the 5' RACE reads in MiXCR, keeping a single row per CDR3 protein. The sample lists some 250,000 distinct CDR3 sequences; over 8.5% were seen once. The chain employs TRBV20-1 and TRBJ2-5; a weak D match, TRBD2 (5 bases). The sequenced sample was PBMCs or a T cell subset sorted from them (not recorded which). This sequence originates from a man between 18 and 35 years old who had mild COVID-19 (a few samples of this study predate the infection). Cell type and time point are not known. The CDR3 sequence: CSARKGGTSKETQYF. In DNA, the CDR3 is TGCAGTGCCCGAAAAGGCGGAACTAGTAAAGAGACCCAGTACTTC.